The sequence of this T cell receptor beta chain was determined in a study of T cells in Graves' hyperthyroidism and ophthalmopathy. Study conclusions and caveats: Most clonotypes that expanded in the thyroid above 0.001 also showed up in blood. Ophthalmopathy was distinguished from stable hyperthyroidism by 13 V-J signatures. Model-based prediction identified ophthalmopathy a median around 6.7 months prior to its onset.

Uncontrolled infections, other autoimmune diseases, pregnancy or lactation led to exclusion of patients. This clonotype was seen more than once but under ten times. The antigen remains unidentified. A much larger clonotype is one base distant, so this may be a read error. It was RNA transcripts that yielded the amplified TCR beta CDR3 regions. HTBI primers were the set used in a first-round RT-PCR of the TCR CDR3. Using its own MiXCR run on the multiplex PCR reads, TCRdb lists one record per CDR3 protein. The sample carries 500,000 to 650,000 distinct CDR3 sequences, roughly 15% recorded once. The TCR comes from a woman aged 40 to 50 with Graves' hyperthyroidism. Sequenced material: blood.

CDR3 region: CASRLARVNEQFF. CDR3 coding DNA: TGTGCCAGCCGACTAGCGAGAGTTAACGAGCAGTTCTTC. The chain employs TRBV2 and TRBJ2-1; 8 bases line up with TRBD2. The CDR3 has 13 residues. Germline V lookup: CDR1 SNHLY, CDR2 FYNNEI. V was clipped by 8 bases and J by 10 bases; unmatched bases: 10.